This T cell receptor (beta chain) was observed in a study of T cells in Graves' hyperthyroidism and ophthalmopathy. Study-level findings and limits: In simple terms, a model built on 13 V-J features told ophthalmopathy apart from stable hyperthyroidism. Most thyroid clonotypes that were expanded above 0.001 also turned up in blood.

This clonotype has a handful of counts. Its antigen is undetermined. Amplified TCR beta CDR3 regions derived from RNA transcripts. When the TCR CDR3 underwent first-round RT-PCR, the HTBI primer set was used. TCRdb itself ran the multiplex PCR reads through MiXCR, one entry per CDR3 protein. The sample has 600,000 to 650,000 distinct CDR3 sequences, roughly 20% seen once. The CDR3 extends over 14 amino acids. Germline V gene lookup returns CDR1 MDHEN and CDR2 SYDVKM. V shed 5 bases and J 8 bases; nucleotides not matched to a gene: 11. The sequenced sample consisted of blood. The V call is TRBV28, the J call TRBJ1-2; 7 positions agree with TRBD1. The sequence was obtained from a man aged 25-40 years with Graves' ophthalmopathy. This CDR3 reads CASSPGIQGVGYTF. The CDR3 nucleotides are TGTGCCAGCAGTCCAGGAATCCAGGGGGTAGGCTACACCTTC.